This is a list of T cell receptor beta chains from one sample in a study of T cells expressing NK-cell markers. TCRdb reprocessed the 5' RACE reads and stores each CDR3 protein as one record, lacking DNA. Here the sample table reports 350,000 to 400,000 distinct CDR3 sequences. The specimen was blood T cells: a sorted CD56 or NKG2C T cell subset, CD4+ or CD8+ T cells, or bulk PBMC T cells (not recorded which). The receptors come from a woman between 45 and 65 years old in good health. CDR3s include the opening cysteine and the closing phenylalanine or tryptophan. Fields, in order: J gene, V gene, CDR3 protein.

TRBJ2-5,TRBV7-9,CASSPLAGAIQETQYF
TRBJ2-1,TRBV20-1,CSAEGSYNEQFF
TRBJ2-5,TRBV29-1,CSVESGRETQYF
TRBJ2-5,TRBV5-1,CASSPRTGAGETQYF
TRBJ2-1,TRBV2,CASSEGGFAGYDEQFF
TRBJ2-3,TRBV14,CASSPRSGLGTDTQYF
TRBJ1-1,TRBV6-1,CASSDRGHMNTEAFF
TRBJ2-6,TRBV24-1,CATSGRTFSLSGANVLTF
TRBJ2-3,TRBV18,CASSPGGQGTDTQYF
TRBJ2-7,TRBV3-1,CASSPSTGSSYEQYF
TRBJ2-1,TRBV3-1,CASSLSRGRPAAYNEQFF
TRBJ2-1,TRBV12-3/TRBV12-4,CASTQYLYNEQFF
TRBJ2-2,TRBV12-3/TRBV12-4,CASSRQGRGISWELFF
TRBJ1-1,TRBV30,CAWSVLMDNGAFF
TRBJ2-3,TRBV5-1,CASSFNGQGIKYF
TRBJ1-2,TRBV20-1,CSARESRIVGYTF
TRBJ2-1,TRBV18,CASSFSSGRRNEQFF
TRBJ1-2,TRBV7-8,CASSGYRVGYTF
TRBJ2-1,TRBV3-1,CASSQEAGDGLVKQFF
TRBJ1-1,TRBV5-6,CASSFLPLRDTEAFF
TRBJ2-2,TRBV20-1,CSARDEWGTGELFF
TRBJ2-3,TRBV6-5,CASRAASANTQYF
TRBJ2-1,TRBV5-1,CASSFITGRTTHEQFF
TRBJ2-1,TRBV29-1,CSVEELAGYNEQFF
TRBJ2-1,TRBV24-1,CATSDPRDYTRQFF
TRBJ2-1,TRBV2,CASSVGLDITQIYNEQFF
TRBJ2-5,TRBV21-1,CASSKSAYLQRAETQYF
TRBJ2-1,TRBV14,CASSQVLAVTSNEQFF
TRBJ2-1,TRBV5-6,CASSLTGLAGPEQFF
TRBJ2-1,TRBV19,CASSIGTSRDEQFF
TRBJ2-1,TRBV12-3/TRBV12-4,CASSPPWGTSGISYNEQFF
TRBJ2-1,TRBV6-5,CASSDGREFPYNEQFF
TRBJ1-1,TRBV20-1,CSARGPGQSNTEAFF
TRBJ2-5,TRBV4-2,CASSQVLAGWETQYF
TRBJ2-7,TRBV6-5,CASSFRQSEQYF
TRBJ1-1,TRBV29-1,CSVLYGTEAFF
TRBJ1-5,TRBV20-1,CSAGAMRNAAQHF
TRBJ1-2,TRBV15,CATSEKERGNTF
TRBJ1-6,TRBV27,CASRPDSVAYNSPLHF
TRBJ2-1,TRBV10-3,CAINIQGIGGPTGYNEQFF
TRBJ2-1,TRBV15,CATSPGGRNEQFF
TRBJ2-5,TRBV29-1,CSVSDKAKETQYF
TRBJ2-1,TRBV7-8,CASGTGVSNEQFF
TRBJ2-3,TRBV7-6,CASSPRTERDTQYF
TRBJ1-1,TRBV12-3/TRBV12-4,CASSLPTGSGGAFF
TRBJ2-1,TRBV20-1,CSARQTGSEQFF
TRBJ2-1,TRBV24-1,CATSDTGTHQFF
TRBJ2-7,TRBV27,CASSSTQQAGEQYF
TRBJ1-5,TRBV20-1,CSARAGVGESQPQHF
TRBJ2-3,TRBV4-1,CASRSGTSTDTQYF
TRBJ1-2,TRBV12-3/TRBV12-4,CASSGRTALNYGYTF
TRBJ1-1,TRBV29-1,CSVGRDNMNTEAFF
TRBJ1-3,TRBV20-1,CSARISSGNTIYF
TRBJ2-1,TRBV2,CASSDRGIDEQFF
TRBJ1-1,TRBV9,CASSVDPDSDTEAFF
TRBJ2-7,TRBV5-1,CASSLGITRTYEQYF
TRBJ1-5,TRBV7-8,CASSPRDRSSDQPQHF
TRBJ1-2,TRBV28,CASTKGAGGFTNYGYTF
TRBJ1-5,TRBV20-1,CSARDPAGAFNQPQHF